The table lists the clone carrying this T cell receptor beta chain with many counts. TCRdb itself ran the 5' RACE reads through MiXCR, one entry per CDR3 protein. Of about 400,000 distinct CDR3 sequences detected, about 6.2% appear once; the ten largest clones hold around 16%. These data come from a study of T cells after yellow fever vaccination. About the study: SMART-Seq v4 Ultra Low Input served to prepare low-cell-number fractions.

Trimming removed 1 base at V and 0 bases at J, with 11 bases between. This CDR3 is 15 amino acids long. Germline lookup yields CDR1 SGHRS and CDR2 YFSETQ. V usage is TRBV5-1 and J usage is TRBJ2-7; D remains unclear. This specimen consisted of PBMCs, obtained 5 days after the yellow fever booster vaccination. The sequence was collected from a young man who received the YFV17D yellow fever vaccine. CDR3 bases: TGCGCCAGCAGCTTGAGTCCCTCGAGCTCCTACGAGCAGTACTTC. It specifies CASSLSPSSSYEQYF.